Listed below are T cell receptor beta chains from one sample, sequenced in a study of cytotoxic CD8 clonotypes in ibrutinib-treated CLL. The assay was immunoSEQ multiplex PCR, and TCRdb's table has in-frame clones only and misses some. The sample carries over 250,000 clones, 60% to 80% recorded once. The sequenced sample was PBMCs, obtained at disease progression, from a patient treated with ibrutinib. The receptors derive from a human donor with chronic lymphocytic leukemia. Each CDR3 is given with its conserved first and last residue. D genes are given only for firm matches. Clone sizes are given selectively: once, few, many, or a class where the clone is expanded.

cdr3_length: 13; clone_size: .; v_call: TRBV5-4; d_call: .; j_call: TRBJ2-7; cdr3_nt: TGTGCCAGCAGCTTGACAGGGAACTACGAGCAGTACTTC; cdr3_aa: CASSLTGNYEQYF
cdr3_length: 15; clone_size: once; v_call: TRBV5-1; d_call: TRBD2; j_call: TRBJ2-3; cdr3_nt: TGCGCCAGCAGCTTGGTTCCTAGCGGGGCAGATACGCAGTATTTT; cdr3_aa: CASSLVPSGADTQYF
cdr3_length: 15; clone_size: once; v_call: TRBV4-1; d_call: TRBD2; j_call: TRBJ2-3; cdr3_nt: TGCGCCAGCAGCCAAGATAGCGGGGGGGCGAATACGCAGTATTTT; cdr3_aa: CASSQDSGGANTQYF
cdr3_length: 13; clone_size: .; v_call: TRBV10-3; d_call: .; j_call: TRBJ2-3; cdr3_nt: TGTGCCATCAGTGAGTCTGACACAGATACGCAGTATTTT; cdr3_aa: CAISESDTDTQYF
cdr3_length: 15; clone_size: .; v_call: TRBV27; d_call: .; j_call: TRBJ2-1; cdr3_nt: TGTGCCAGCAGTTTATCGGAGACGTATACCGATGAGCAGTTCTTC; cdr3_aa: CASSLSETYTDEQFF
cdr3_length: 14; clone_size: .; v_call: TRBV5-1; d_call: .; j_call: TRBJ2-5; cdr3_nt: TGCGCCAGCAGCGAGGGACGTGTCCGAGAGACCCAGTACTTC; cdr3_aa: CASSEGRVRETQYF
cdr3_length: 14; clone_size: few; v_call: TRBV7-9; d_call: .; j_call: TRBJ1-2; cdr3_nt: TGTGCCAGCAGCTTATTGGCAGGGGATTATGGCTACACCTTC; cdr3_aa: CASSLLAGDYGYTF
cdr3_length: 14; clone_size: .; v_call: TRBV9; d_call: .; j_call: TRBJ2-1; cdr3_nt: TGTGCCAGCAGCATATCCGGGACCCGCAATGAGCAGTTCTTC; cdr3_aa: CASSISGTRNEQFF
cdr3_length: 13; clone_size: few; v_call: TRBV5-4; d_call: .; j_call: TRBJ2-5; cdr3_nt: TGTGCCAGCAGTTCTTATACAGAAGAGACCCAGTACTTC; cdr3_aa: CASSSYTEETQYF
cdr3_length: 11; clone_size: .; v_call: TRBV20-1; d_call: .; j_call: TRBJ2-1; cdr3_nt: TGCAGCGCAGGACAGTACAATGAGCAGTTCTTC; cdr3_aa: CSAGQYNEQFF
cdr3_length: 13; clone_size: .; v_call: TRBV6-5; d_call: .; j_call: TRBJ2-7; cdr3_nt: TGTGCCAGCAGTTCCAGGGCGGCCTACGAGCAGTACTTC; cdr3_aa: CASSSRAAYEQYF
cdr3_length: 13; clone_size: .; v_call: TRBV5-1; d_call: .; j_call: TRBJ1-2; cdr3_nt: TGCGCCAGCAGCCCCGGGGGGAACTATGGCTACACCTTC; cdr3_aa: CASSPGGNYGYTF
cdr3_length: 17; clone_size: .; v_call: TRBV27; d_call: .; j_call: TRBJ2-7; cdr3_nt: TGTGCCAGCAGTCGGGCCTCTGTATACGCTAGCTCCTACGAGCAGTACTTC; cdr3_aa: CASSRASVYASSYEQYF
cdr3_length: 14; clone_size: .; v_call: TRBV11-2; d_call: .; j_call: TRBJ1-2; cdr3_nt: TGTGCCAGCAGCTTAGCCCGGACGGGCTATGGCTACACCTTC; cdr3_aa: CASSLARTGYGYTF
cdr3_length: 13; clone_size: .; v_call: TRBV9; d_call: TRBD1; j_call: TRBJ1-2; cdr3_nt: TGTGCCAGCAGCGGGACAGGGTACTATGGCTACACCTTC; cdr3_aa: CASSGTGYYGYTF
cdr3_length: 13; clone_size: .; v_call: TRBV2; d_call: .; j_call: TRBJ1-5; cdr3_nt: TGTGCCAGCAGAAGGACAATGATGCAGCCCCAGCATTTT; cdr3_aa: CASRRTMMQPQHF